This T cell receptor beta chain was found in a study of blood T cells in healthy people across ages. The ends were cut back, 6 bases at V and 4 bases at J, with 15 bases in the middle. The CDR3 length is 15 residues. CDR1 is MNHNS, CDR2 SASEGT, per germline. A second roughly 7 to 12 cycle PCR used barcoded and J-beta primers. Through a template-switch adaptor with 12 random nucleotides, each cDNA molecule received a tag. TCRdb re-called the 5' RACE reads with MiXCR, one entry per CDR3 protein. The sample consists of around 690,000 distinct CDR3 sequences, around 54% of them appearing once. Sequenced input: blood. The origin of this receptor is a man aged 60 to 69 in good health. The chain has TRBV6-1 and TRBJ1-4; weak D call: TRBD1 (6 bases). In nucleotides, the CDR3 is TGTGCCAGCAGGTCTACGGGGGCCGGTAATGAAAAACTGTTTTTT. Protein sequence: CASRSTGAGNEKLFF.